This T cell receptor (beta chain) emerged from a study of blood T cell repertoires in COVID-19. Study summary: Collection of acute and convalescent COVID-19 samples took place in the United States, Italy and Spain. T cells, B-cell-depleted T cells, or PBMCs provided the cDNA or gDNA that served as material.

This clone was observed once. Across about two dozen US areas, participants ranged in age from about 18 to 100 years. The CDR3 is 17 amino acids. The V and J ends lost 7 bases and 3 bases, in that order; junction bases with no gene match: 8. Germline lookup yields CDR1 SGHRS and CDR2 YFSETQ. In the original processing: Quantification of nucleated cells was approximated via reference gene primer amplification. TCRdb's table, derived via immunoSEQ multiplex PCR, lists solely in-frame clones and lacks some. The D gene and trimming were derived from the DNA, and the V and J assignments and clone size from that table. The sample lists approximately 450,000 clones, about 85% seen once, with roughly 2% in the top ten.

The sequencing input was PBMCs or T cells enriched from blood (not recorded which). The source of this sequence is a woman aged 18 to 35 with acute COVID-19. The chain recombines TRBV5-1 with TRBJ2-1; TRBD2 matches at 15 bases. Here the CDR3 DNA reads TGCGCCAGCGGACAGGGGACTAGCGGGAGGTACTACAATGAGCAGTTCTTC. Translated, it gives CASGQGTSGRYYNEQFF.